The rows below give T cell receptor beta chains drawn from one sample of a study of T cell responses to AZD1222 COVID-19 vaccine. The table came from immunoSEQ multiplex PCR; TCRdb's copy has only in-frame clones and leaves some out. The sample includes roughly 55,000 clones, more than 70% seen only once; the top ten take about 2%. The material sequenced was peripheral blood, taken on day 0 of AZD1222 vaccination. All receptors derive from an adult in good health. CDR3s include the opening cysteine and the closing phenylalanine or tryptophan. Fields, in order: V gene, J gene, D gene, clone size, CDR3 length, CDR3 DNA, CDR3 protein. A D gene is named only where the DNA matches it firmly. Clone sizes are given selectively: once, few, many, or a class where the clone is expanded.

v_call: TRBV11-2
j_call: TRBJ2-7
d_call: TRBD2
clone_size: NA
cdr3_length: 14
cdr3_nt: TGTGCCAGCAGCCGGGGACTAGTTTTATACGAGCAGTACTTC
cdr3_aa: CASSRGLVLYEQYF

v_call: TRBV6-2/TRBV6-3
j_call: TRBJ1-5
d_call: NA
clone_size: NA
cdr3_length: 13
cdr3_nt: TGTGCCAGCAGTCCGGTAGGCAATCAGCCCCAGCATTTT
cdr3_aa: CASSPVGNQPQHF

v_call: TRBV7-6
j_call: TRBJ2-3
d_call: TRBD1
clone_size: NA
cdr3_length: 20
cdr3_nt: TGTGCCAGCAGCTTATCGCCGGCAGGGGGACAGGCTCCCTCGACAGATACGCAGTATTTT
cdr3_aa: CASSLSPAGGQAPSTDTQYF

v_call: TRBV7-6
j_call: TRBJ2-5
d_call: TRBD2
clone_size: NA
cdr3_length: 16
cdr3_nt: TGTGCCAGCAGCGAAAGCCCAGCGGGAGGCCGGGAGACCCAGTACTTC
cdr3_aa: CASSESPAGGRETQYF

v_call: TRBV2
j_call: TRBJ2-4
d_call: NA
clone_size: NA
cdr3_length: 17
cdr3_nt: TGTGCCAGCAGTGAAACGGCGAGGAACATAGCCAAAAACATTCAGTACTTC
cdr3_aa: CASSETARNIAKNIQYF

v_call: TRBV3-1/TRBV3-2
j_call: TRBJ2-7
d_call: TRBD2
clone_size: NA
cdr3_length: 15
cdr3_nt: TGTGCCAGCAGCCAGTCCCCGGGACTAGCATACGAGCAGTACTTC
cdr3_aa: CASSQSPGLAYEQYF

v_call: TRBV5-6
j_call: TRBJ2-7
d_call: NA
clone_size: NA
cdr3_length: 14
cdr3_nt: TGTGCCAGCAGCTTCAACGGGCCCTCCTACGAGCAGTACTTC
cdr3_aa: CASSFNGPSYEQYF

v_call: TRBV19
j_call: TRBJ2-1
d_call: NA
clone_size: once
cdr3_length: 14
cdr3_nt: TGTGCCAGTACCCCCTCCGGGGATTACAATGAGCAGTTCTTC
cdr3_aa: CASTPSGDYNEQFF

v_call: TRBV7-9
j_call: TRBJ2-7
d_call: TRBD2
clone_size: once
cdr3_length: 15
cdr3_nt: TGTGCCAGCAGCTCCGGACTAGCGGTACTCTACGAGCAGTACTTC
cdr3_aa: CASSSGLAVLYEQYF

v_call: TRBV5-4
j_call: TRBJ2-2
d_call: NA
clone_size: NA
cdr3_length: 17
cdr3_nt: TGTGCCAGCAGCTTGGCCATCAGTGATCCGAACACCGGGGAGCTGTTTTTT
cdr3_aa: CASSLAISDPNTGELFF

v_call: TRBV5-4
j_call: TRBJ2-1
d_call: TRBD2
clone_size: NA
cdr3_length: 16
cdr3_nt: TGTGCCAGCAGCTTGCCCGGGACTAGCTCCTACAATGAGCAGTTCTTC
cdr3_aa: CASSLPGTSSYNEQFF

v_call: TRBV9
j_call: TRBJ2-5
d_call: TRBD1
clone_size: NA
cdr3_length: 14
cdr3_nt: TGTGCCAGCAGCTTGGGGACAGGGCAAGAGACCCAGTACTTC
cdr3_aa: CASSLGTGQETQYF

v_call: TRBV2
j_call: TRBJ2-7
d_call: NA
clone_size: NA
cdr3_length: 16
cdr3_nt: TGTGCCAGCAGCGACCCGGGGGCTCCGAGCTCCTACGAGCAGTACTTC
cdr3_aa: CASSDPGAPSSYEQYF

v_call: TRBV5-1
j_call: TRBJ2-6
d_call: NA
clone_size: NA
cdr3_length: 15
cdr3_nt: TGCGCCAGCAGCATCTGGGGACTGCACATGAACGTCCTGACTTTC
cdr3_aa: CASSIWGLHMNVLTF

v_call: TRBV27
j_call: TRBJ2-2
d_call: TRBD2
clone_size: NA
cdr3_length: 16
cdr3_nt: TGTGCCAGCAGTTTATACGTGGGAGGGCCGGTCGGGGAGCTGTTTTTT
cdr3_aa: CASSLYVGGPVGELFF

v_call: TRBV19
j_call: TRBJ2-7
d_call: NA
clone_size: NA
cdr3_length: 15
cdr3_nt: TGTGCCAGTAGTATAGGGAGGGGTAACACCTACGAGCAGTACTTC
cdr3_aa: CASSIGRGNTYEQYF

v_call: TRBV7-9
j_call: TRBJ2-3
d_call: NA
clone_size: NA
cdr3_length: 13
cdr3_nt: TGTGCCAGCAGCTTAGCTATCACAGATACGCAGTATTTT
cdr3_aa: CASSLAITDTQYF

v_call: TRBV7-8
j_call: TRBJ2-3
d_call: NA
clone_size: once
cdr3_length: 14
cdr3_nt: TGTGCCAGCAGCCCCCCGCCAAGCACAGATACGCAGTATTTT
cdr3_aa: CASSPPPSTDTQYF

v_call: TRBV7-8
j_call: TRBJ2-3
d_call: NA
clone_size: NA
cdr3_length: 13
cdr3_nt: TGTGCCAGCAGCACTCCCTCAACAGATACGCAGTATTTT
cdr3_aa: CASSTPSTDTQYF

v_call: TRBV6-5
j_call: TRBJ1-1
d_call: NA
clone_size: NA
cdr3_length: 13
cdr3_nt: TGTGCCAGCAAACAGGGCCCGAACACTGAAGCTTTCTTT
cdr3_aa: CASKQGPNTEAFF

v_call: TRBV28
j_call: TRBJ1-2
d_call: TRBD1
clone_size: NA
cdr3_length: 14
cdr3_nt: TGTGCCAGCAGTGGGGGGGACAGGGAGAATGGCTACACCTTC
cdr3_aa: CASSGGDRENGYTF

v_call: TRBV7-9
j_call: TRBJ2-7
d_call: NA
clone_size: few
cdr3_length: 13
cdr3_nt: TGTGCCAGCAGCTTGGTAAGCTCCTACGAGCAGTACTTC
cdr3_aa: CASSLVSSYEQYF

v_call: TRBV18
j_call: TRBJ2-7
d_call: NA
clone_size: NA
cdr3_length: 13
cdr3_nt: TGTGCCAGCTCACCTCCGACAGGTGACGAGCAGTACTTC
cdr3_aa: CASSPPTGDEQYF

v_call: TRBV28
j_call: TRBJ1-3
d_call: NA
clone_size: NA
cdr3_length: 11
cdr3_nt: TGTGCCAGCAGGGAGGGAAACACCATATATTTT
cdr3_aa: CASREGNTIYF

v_call: TRBV27
j_call: TRBJ1-1
d_call: NA
clone_size: NA
cdr3_length: 13
cdr3_nt: TGTGCCAGCAGTTTCGGGGTGCACACTGAAGCTTTCTTT
cdr3_aa: CASSFGVHTEAFF

v_call: TRBV6-5
j_call: TRBJ2-2
d_call: TRBD1
clone_size: NA
cdr3_length: 14
cdr3_nt: TGTGCCACCTCGGACAGGGACGATATCGGGGAGCTGTTTTTT
cdr3_aa: CATSDRDDIGELFF

v_call: TRBV18
j_call: TRBJ1-3
d_call: TRBD1
clone_size: NA
cdr3_length: 16
cdr3_nt: TGTGCCAGCTCACCCCGGACAGGGACCTCTGGAAACACCATATATTTT
cdr3_aa: CASSPRTGTSGNTIYF

v_call: TRBV7-9
j_call: TRBJ2-5
d_call: NA
clone_size: NA
cdr3_length: 15
cdr3_nt: TGTGCCAGCAGCTTTTTTGACGGGCCACAAGAGACCCAGTACTTC
cdr3_aa: CASSFFDGPQETQYF

v_call: TRBV30
j_call: TRBJ1-5
d_call: NA
clone_size: NA
cdr3_length: 13
cdr3_nt: TGTGCCTGGAGCGGTGACAGCAATCAGCCCCAGCATTTT
cdr3_aa: CAWSGDSNQPQHF

v_call: TRBV7-8
j_call: TRBJ2-3
d_call: NA
clone_size: NA
cdr3_length: 16
cdr3_nt: TGTGCCAGCAGCTTGGGGAGGCAGGCCTCTACAGATACGCAGTATTTT
cdr3_aa: CASSLGRQASTDTQYF

v_call: TRBV5-4
j_call: TRBJ2-1
d_call: TRBD1
clone_size: once
cdr3_length: 15
cdr3_nt: TGTGCCAGCAAAAACCAGGGGGCTGCTTACAATGAGCAGTTCTTC
cdr3_aa: CASKNQGAAYNEQFF

v_call: TRBV19
j_call: TRBJ1-1
d_call: NA
clone_size: NA
cdr3_length: 13
cdr3_nt: TGTGCCAGTAGCGGACACTCGAACACTGAAGCTTTCTTT
cdr3_aa: CASSGHSNTEAFF

v_call: TRBV29-1
j_call: TRBJ2-1
d_call: NA
clone_size: NA
cdr3_length: 13
cdr3_nt: TGCAGCGCGACAGGTTTGAAACTCAATGAGCAGTTCTTC
cdr3_aa: CSATGLKLNEQFF

v_call: TRBV27
j_call: TRBJ1-5
d_call: NA
clone_size: once
cdr3_length: 14
cdr3_nt: TGTGCCAGCAGTTTAGGTGGCGGTAATCAGCCCCAGCATTTT
cdr3_aa: CASSLGGGNQPQHF

v_call: TRBV28
j_call: TRBJ2-7
d_call: NA
clone_size: NA
cdr3_length: 15
cdr3_nt: TGTGCCAGCAGACGGGACGGGACACCTAAGTACGAGCAGTACTTC
cdr3_aa: CASRRDGTPKYEQYF

v_call: TRBV27
j_call: TRBJ1-6
d_call: NA
clone_size: NA
cdr3_length: 16
cdr3_nt: TGTGCCAGCAGTAACTTCCAGGGAGGTGAAAATTCACCCCTCCACTTT
cdr3_aa: CASSNFQGGENSPLHF

v_call: TRBV6-6
j_call: TRBJ2-7
d_call: TRBD1
clone_size: NA
cdr3_length: 16
cdr3_nt: TGTGCCAGCAGTTACTCTGCCGGGACAGGGTCCAGGGAGCAGTACTTC
cdr3_aa: CASSYSAGTGSREQYF